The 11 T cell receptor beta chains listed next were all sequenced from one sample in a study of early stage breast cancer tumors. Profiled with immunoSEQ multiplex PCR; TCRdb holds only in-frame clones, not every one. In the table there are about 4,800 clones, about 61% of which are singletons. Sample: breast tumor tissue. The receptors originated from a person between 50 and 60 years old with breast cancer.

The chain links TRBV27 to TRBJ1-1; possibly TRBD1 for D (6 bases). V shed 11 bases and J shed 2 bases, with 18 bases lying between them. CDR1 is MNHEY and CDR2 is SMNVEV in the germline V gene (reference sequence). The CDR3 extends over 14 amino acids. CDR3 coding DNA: TGTGCCTCAAGGCAGGGAGGGGGAAACACTGAAGCTTTCTTT. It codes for CASRQGGGNTEAFF.

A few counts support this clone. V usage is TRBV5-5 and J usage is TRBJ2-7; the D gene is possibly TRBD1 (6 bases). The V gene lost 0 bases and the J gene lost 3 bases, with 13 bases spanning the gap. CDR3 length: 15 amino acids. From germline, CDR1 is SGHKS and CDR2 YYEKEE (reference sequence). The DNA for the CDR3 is TGTGCCAGCAGCTTGGAGGTTGGGGACAACTACGAGCAGTACTTC. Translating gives CASSLEVGDNYEQYF.

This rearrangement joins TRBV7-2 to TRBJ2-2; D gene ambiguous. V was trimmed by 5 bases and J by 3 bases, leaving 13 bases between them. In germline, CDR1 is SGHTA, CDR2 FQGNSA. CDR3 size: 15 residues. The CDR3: CASSPRISDTGELFF. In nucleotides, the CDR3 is TGTGCCAGCAGCCCCAGGATTTCGGACACCGGGGAGCTGTTTTTT.

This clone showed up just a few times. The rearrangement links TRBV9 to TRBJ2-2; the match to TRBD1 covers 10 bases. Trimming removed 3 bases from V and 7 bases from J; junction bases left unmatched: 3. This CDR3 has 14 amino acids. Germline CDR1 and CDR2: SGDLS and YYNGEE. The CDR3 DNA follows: TGTGCCAGCAGCGGGACAGGGGGGGTCGGGGAGCTGTTTTTT. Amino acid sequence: CASSGTGGVGELFF.

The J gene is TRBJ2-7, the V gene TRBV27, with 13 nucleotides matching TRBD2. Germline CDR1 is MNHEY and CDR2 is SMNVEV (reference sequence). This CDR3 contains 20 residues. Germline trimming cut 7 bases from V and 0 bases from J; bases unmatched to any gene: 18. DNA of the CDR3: TGTGCCAGCACCCTACTGCAAAAACTAGCGGGAGGGCCGAGCTCCTACGAGCAGTACTTC. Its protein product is CASTLLQKLAGGPSSYEQYF.

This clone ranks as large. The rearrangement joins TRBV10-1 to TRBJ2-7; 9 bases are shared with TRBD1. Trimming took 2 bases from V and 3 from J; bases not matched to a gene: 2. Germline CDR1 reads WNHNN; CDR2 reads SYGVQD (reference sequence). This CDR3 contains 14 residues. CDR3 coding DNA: TGCGCCAGCAGTGAGCGGGACAGGGACTACGAGCAGTACGTC. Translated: CASSERDRDYEQYV.

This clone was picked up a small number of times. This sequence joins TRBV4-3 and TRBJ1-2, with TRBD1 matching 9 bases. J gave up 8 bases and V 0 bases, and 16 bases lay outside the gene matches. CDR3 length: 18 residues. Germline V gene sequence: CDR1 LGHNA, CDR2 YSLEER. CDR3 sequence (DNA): TGCGCCAGCAGCCAAGAACGCACCGGGACAGGGCTCCTGGGCGGCTACACCTTC. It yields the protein CASSQERTGTGLLGGYTF.

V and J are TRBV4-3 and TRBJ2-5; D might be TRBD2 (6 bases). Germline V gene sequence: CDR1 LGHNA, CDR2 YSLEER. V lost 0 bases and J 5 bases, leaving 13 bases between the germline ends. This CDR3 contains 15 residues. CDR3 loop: CASSQDSTRGETQYF. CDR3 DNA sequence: TGCGCCAGCAGCCAAGATTCGACTAGAGGGGAGACCCAGTACTTC.

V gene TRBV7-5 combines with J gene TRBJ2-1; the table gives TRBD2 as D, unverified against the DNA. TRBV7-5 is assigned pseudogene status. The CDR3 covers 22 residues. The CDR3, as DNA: TGTGCCAGAAGCGCCAGAACCCGAGGGACTAGCGGGAGGGCCGGGCGTGTGAATGAGCAGTTCTTC. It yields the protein CARSARTRGTSGRAGRVNEQFF.

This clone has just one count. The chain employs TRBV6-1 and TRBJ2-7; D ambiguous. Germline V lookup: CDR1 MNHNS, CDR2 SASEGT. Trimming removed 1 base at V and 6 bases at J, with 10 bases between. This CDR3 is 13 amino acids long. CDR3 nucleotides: TGTGCCAGCAGTGAAGGACCTCCGGTCGAGCAGTACTTC. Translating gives CASSEGPPVEQYF.

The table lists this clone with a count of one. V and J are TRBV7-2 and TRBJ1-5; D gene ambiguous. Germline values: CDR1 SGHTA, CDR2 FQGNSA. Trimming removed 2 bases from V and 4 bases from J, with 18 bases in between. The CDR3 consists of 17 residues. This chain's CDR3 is CASSLTLMGYGNQPQHF. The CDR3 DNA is TGTGCCAGCAGCTTAACCCTTATGGGGTACGGGAATCAGCCCCAGCATTTT. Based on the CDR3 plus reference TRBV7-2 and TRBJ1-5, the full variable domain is GAGVSQSPSNKVTEKGKDVELRCDPISGHTALYWYRQSLGQGLEFLIYFQGNSAPDKSGLPSDRFSAERTGGSVSTLTIQRTQQEDSAVYLCASSLTLMGYGNQPQHFGDGTRLSIL.